This TCR beta chain was identified during a study of early T cells in non-severe SARS-CoV-2 infection. This clonotype was found many times. TCRdb itself ran the 5' RACE reads through MiXCR, one entry per CDR3 protein. The repertoire has 70,000 or so distinct CDR3 sequences, 9.5% to 13% of them found once; the top ten carry more than 7.5%. Specimen: whole blood, collected at baseline. This sequence was found in an adult who was a healthcare worker with PCR-confirmed SARS-CoV-2 infection or an uninfected control (not recorded which).

The CDR3 DNA reads TGTGCCACCAGTGATATAGCGGGGGGGCTCTATTTT. Residues: CATSDIAGGLYF. The chain carries TRBV24-1 and TRBJ2-3, with 11 bases matching TRBD2. V gave up 3 bases and J gave up 15 bases; unmatched junction bases: 4. The CDR3 contains 12 residues. Per germline, CDR1 KGHDR and CDR2 SFDVKD.